Listed here are 16 T cell receptor beta chains from one sample, sequenced in a study of metastatic and nonmetastatic thyroid tumors. Through MiXCR, TCRdb re-clonotyped the PCR reads. Of around 22,000 clones listed, roughly 18% are singletons. Among the patients, none had received any treatment before thyroid surgery. Sequencing input: adjacent normal tissue. These TCRs come from a male donor with papillary thyroid cancer or a benign thyroid nodule (not recorded which). Some clones in this sample may be carry-over from other donors' samples.

This clone was picked up many times. A much larger clone differs from this one at a single base, so this may be a read error. The chain uses TRBV6-1 and TRBJ2-5; D might be TRBD1 (6 bases). CDR1 is MNHNS, CDR2 SASEGT, per germline. CDR3 size: 13 residues. The CDR3 coding sequence is TGCGCCGGCAGCCGACAGGCTCAAGAGACCCAGTACTTC. As protein: CAGSRQAQETQYF.

Many counts were recorded for this clone. The chain joins TRBV30 to TRBJ1-5; possible D gene TRBD1, 5 bases. The CDR3 length is 13 residues. V lost 1 base and J 5 bases, leaving 9 bases between the germline ends. From germline, CDR1 is GTSNPN and CDR2 SVGIG (reference sequence). CDR3 DNA: TGTGCCTGGAGTGGACAGCAAGATCAGCCCCAGCATTTT. Translated, it gives CAWSGQQDQPQHF.

This clone was observed at least ten times. The gene calls are TRBV4-1 and TRBJ2-7; TRBD1 might be the D (6 bases). V was trimmed by 4 bases and J by 0 bases, leaving 13 bases between them. Germline V gene data show CDR1 as MGHRA and CDR2 as YSYEKL. The CDR3 totals 15 residues. The CDR3 DNA follows: TGCGCCAGCAGCCTGAGCCAGGGGAGCTCCTACGAGCAGTACTTC. Residues: CASSLSQGSSYEQYF.

This clone was picked up a small number of times. Since a much larger clone is just one base distant, this may be a read error. The sample carries other DNA sequences with the same CDR3. CDR3 protein: CASSQDRLLGTNEKLFF. In DNA form, the CDR3 reads TGCGCCAGCAGCCAAGATCGCCTTCTGGGGACCAATGAAAAACTGTTTTTT. V is TRBV4-3 and J is TRBJ1-4, with TRBD1 as a possible D gene (5 bases). This CDR3 has 17 residues. Trimming removed 0 bases from V and 5 bases from J, with 16 bases in between. Per germline, CDR1 LGHNA and CDR2 YSLEER.

This clone came up many times. The chain joins TRBV7-9 to TRBJ2-7, with 10 positions matching TRBD1. The length of the CDR3 is 14 residues. Germline CDR1 is SEHNR and CDR2 is FQNEAQ (reference sequence). Trimming took 6 bases from V and 3 from J; bases not matched to a gene: 5. Here the CDR3 reads CASSKGTGVYEQYV. The CDR3 DNA is TGTGCCAGCAGTAAAGGGACAGGGGTCTACGAGCAGTACGTC.

This clone is labeled as medium-sized (0.01 to 0.1%). The chain uses TRBV12-3 or TRBV12-4 and TRBJ1-6; possible D gene TRBD1, 5 bases. The CDR3 is 15 residues long. Trimming left V 2 bases short and J 6 bases short, with 11 bases between. The CDR3: CASSLRGGGNSPLHF. The CDR3 DNA is TGTGCCAGCAGTTTACGTGGGGGAGGTAATTCACCCCTCCACTTT.

In the case of this clone: Its ends do not fully match the called genes, so a read error is possible. This chain links TRBV5-1 with TRBJ1-2; possibly TRBD1 for D (6 bases). The CDR3 sequence is 13 residues long. CDR1 SGHRS and CDR2 YFSETQ come from the germline V gene. The CDR3 loop reads CTSTPKGEGGYTF. CDR3 nucleotides: TGCACCAGCACGCCAAAGGGGGAGGGTGGCTACACCTTC.

This clone appeared a few times. The chain links TRBV2 to TRBJ2-2; D is unclear. This CDR3 region has 14 residues. CDR1 and CDR2 from the germline V gene are SNHLY and FYNNEI. V lost 1 base to trimming and J lost 5 bases, with 8 bases between them. In nucleotides, the CDR3 is TGTGCCAGCAGTGAAGGGGCGAGAACCGGGGAGCTGTTTTTT. It is translated as CASSEGARTGELFF.

By share, this clone counts as medium-sized. The chain combines TRBV6-2 or TRBV6-3 with TRBJ2-1; the match to TRBD2 covers 9 bases. The CDR3 spans 16 residues. CDR1 MNHEY and CDR2 SVGEGT come from the germline V gene. V shed 2 bases, J shed 8 bases, and the junction held 10 bases outside the gene matches. CDR3 region: CASSYSTTSGSYEQFF. DNA of the CDR3: TGTGCCAGCAGTTACAGTACTACTAGCGGGTCCTATGAGCAGTTCTTC.

This clone was seen repeatedly, ten times or more. The gene calls are TRBV27 and TRBJ2-3; D gene ambiguous. The CDR3 has 15 residues. The V end was cut by 6 bases, the J end by 6 bases, with 19 bases between. CDR1 and CDR2 (germline): MNHEY, SMNVEV (reference sequence). In DNA, the CDR3 is TGTGCCAGCAGCCCAGGCTTTATGCCCGGCGATACGCAGTATTTT. This sequence encodes CASSPGFMPGDTQYF.

In this sample, this clone turned up many times. V usage is TRBV9 and J usage is TRBJ1-2, with 10 bases aligning to TRBD1. This CDR3 spans 16 amino acids. Germline loops: CDR1 SGDLS, CDR2 YYNGEE. The trim removed 4 bases at V and 5 bases at J, leaving 11 bases unmatched. Written as DNA, the CDR3 is TGTGCCAGCAGCTCCCGGGACAGGGGACTAGTTTATGGCTACACCTTC. Translating it yields CASSSRDRGLVYGYTF.

This clone was seen more than once but under ten times. This chain joins TRBV4-1 and TRBJ2-5; 9 nucleotides line up with TRBD2. The length of the CDR3 is 17 residues. The V gene's germline CDR1 is MGHRA and CDR2 YSYEKL. V was pared by 1 base and J by 2 bases, with 8 bases of the junction left unmatched. CDR3 residues: CASSQVGLAGPQETQYF. The DNA of the CDR3 is TGCGCCAGCAGCCAAGTGGGGCTAGCGGGGCCTCAAGAGACCCAGTACTTC.

This clone was recorded at least ten times. The chain links TRBV19 to TRBJ2-3; the match to TRBD2 covers 8 bases. The CDR3 has 16 residues. Germline CDR1 reads LNHDA; CDR2 reads SQIVND (reference sequence). The ends lost 3 bases at V and 5 bases at J; junction bases unmatched: 10. Here the CDR3 reads CASSMSGLAMGDTQYF. The CDR3 region has the DNA TGTGCCAGTAGTATGTCAGGACTAGCAATGGGAGATACGCAGTATTTT.

The chain carries TRBV20-1 and TRBJ2-2; possibly TRBD1 for D (6 bases). V lost 2 bases and J 1 base, leaving 8 bases between the germline ends. Germline CDR1 is DFQATT and CDR2 is SNEGSKA (reference sequence). The CDR3 has 14 amino acids. For the CDR3, the DNA is TGCAGTGCTAGAAAACAGGGGAACACCGGGGAGCTGTTTTTT. This encodes CSARKQGNTGELFF.

In this sample, this clone turned up a few times. The gene calls are TRBV12-3 or TRBV12-4 and TRBJ1-3; D is possibly TRBD1 (5 bases). The V end was cut by 6 bases, the J end by 0 bases, with 12 bases between. The CDR3 totals 15 residues. CDR3 sequence: CASSRVQVSGNTIYF. In DNA form, the CDR3 reads TGTGCCAGCAGCCGGGTACAGGTCTCTGGAAACACCATATATTTT.

By share of the sample, this clone is medium-sized. The chain combines TRBV20-1 with TRBJ2-2; no clear D gene. The CDR3 consists of 15 residues. V was trimmed by 4 bases and J by 4 bases, leaving 16 bases between them. Germline-derived CDR1 and CDR2 are DFQATT and SNEGSKA (reference sequence). This CDR3 reads CSAKMSRVVTGELFF. The CDR3 DNA is TGCAGTGCTAAAATGTCCCGGGTAGTCACCGGGGAGCTGTTTTTT.